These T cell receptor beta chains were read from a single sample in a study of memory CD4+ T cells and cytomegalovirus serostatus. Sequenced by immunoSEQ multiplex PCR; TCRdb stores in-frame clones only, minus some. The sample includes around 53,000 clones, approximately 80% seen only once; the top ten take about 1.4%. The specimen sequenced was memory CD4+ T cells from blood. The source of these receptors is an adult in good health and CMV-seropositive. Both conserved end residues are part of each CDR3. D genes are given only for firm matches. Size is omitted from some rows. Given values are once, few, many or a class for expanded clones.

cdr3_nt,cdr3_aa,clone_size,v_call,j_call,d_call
TGTGCCAGCAGCTTTGGACAGGGAAAAACTTTCTCCTACGAGCAGTACTTC,CASSFGQGKTFSYEQYF,.,TRBV5-6,TRBJ2-7,TRBD1
TGTGCCAGCAGTGAATGGGGGGCTGTGACTGAAGCTTTCTTT,CASSEWGAVTEAFF,.,TRBV25-1,TRBJ1-1,.
TGTGCTAGTGATGCCGAGGCGGGACAGGGATACGAGCAGTACTTC,CASDAEAGQGYEQYF,few,TRBV12-5,TRBJ2-7,TRBD1
TGCGCCAGCAGCCTGACCGGGACTAGCGAGACCCAGTACTTC,CASSLTGTSETQYF,.,TRBV4-1,TRBJ2-5,TRBD2
TGCGCCAGCAGCTTGGACGGCCGGACCAACTATGGCTACACCTTC,CASSLDGRTNYGYTF,few,TRBV5-1,TRBJ1-2,.
TGCGCCAGCAGCTGGGGACAGGACACTGAAGCTTTCTTT,CASSWGQDTEAFF,.,TRBV5-1,TRBJ1-1,TRBD1
TGCGCCAGCAGCTTGGGCTTCACTAGCGGGAGTAGTGGCACCGGGGAGCTGTTTTTT,CASSLGFTSGSSGTGELFF,.,TRBV5-1,TRBJ2-2,TRBD2
TGTGCCAGCAGCTCACCTAGCGGGGGTAACACCGGGGAGCTGTTTTTT,CASSSPSGGNTGELFF,.,TRBV7-9,TRBJ2-2,TRBD2
TGCGCCAGCAGCCAAGAAGGGCGGGCCGGGAGATATGGCTACACCTTC,CASSQEGRAGRYGYTF,.,TRBV4-3,TRBJ1-2,.
TGTGCCAGCAGCTTAAGGGGGGACTCTCAGTACTTC,CASSLRGDSQYF,.,TRBV7-9,TRBJ2-4,.
TGCAGTGCTACTCGCGGTATCGGGCAGTATTTT,CSATRGIGQYF,.,TRBV20-1,TRBJ2-3,.
TGTGCCAGCAGCGGACAGCCTCAAGAGACCCAGTACTTC,CASSGQPQETQYF,.,TRBV7-2,TRBJ2-5,.
TGTGCCAGTAGTATTCACCGGACAGGGCAAGAGACCCAGTACTTC,CASSIHRTGQETQYF,.,TRBV19,TRBJ2-5,TRBD1
TGTGCCATCAGGCCGGGACTAGCGGGAGGGAGCTCCTACAATGAGCAGTTCTTC,CAIRPGLAGGSSYNEQFF,.,TRBV10-3,TRBJ2-1,TRBD2
TGTGCCACCACGAGACAGCGGGGGGCGAACGAAAAACTGTTTTTT,CATTRQRGANEKLFF,few,TRBV19,TRBJ1-4,.
TGTGCTAGTGGTTTGGTAGACAGATATCAGCCCCAGCATTTT,CASGLVDRYQPQHF,.,TRBV12-5,TRBJ1-5,.
TGTGCCAGTAGCCCTCAGGGATACTATGGCTACACCTTC,CASSPQGYYGYTF,once,TRBV19,TRBJ1-2,.
TGCGCCAGCCGTCCGACTAGCGGGGGGGCGAAGACCCAGTACTTC,CASRPTSGGAKTQYF,.,TRBV5-1,TRBJ2-5,TRBD2
TGTGCCAGCAGTTTATTCGGGGGGCCAACCTATAATTCACCCCTCCACTTT,CASSLFGGPTYNSPLHF,.,TRBV28,TRBJ1-6,.
TGTGCCAGCAGCTTATTGTACAATGAGCAGTTCTTC,CASSLLYNEQFF,few,TRBV7-8,TRBJ2-1,.
TGTGCCAGCAGTTTAGGGGCGAGCCAGAGAGAAAAACTGTTTTTT,CASSLGASQREKLFF,few,TRBV28,TRBJ1-4,.
TGTGCCAGCAGTGGGGACGGGAGCTTAATGAACACTGAAGCTTTCTTT,CASSGDGSLMNTEAFF,.,TRBV6-1,TRBJ1-1,.
TGTGCCAGCAGTTCAGGGAATACTTACGAGCAGTACTTC,CASSSGNTYEQYF,.,TRBV27,TRBJ2-7,.
TGTGCCAGCAGCGCTGACAGGGCCGGAAACACCATATATTTT,CASSADRAGNTIYF,.,TRBV11-1,TRBJ1-3,TRBD1
TGTGCCAGCAGCCCCGGGACTAGCGGGAGAGAGACCCAGTACTTC,CASSPGTSGRETQYF,.,TRBV6-5,TRBJ2-5,TRBD2
TGCGCCAGCAGCTTTGACCGGGACGAGGGGGATCCCCTCCACTTT,CASSFDRDEGDPLHF,.,TRBV5-1,TRBJ1-6,.
TGTGCCAGCAGTGACCTCTCCGGGATAGCCAAAAACATTCAGTACTTC,CASSDLSGIAKNIQYF,few,TRBV6-1,TRBJ2-4,.
TGTGCCAGCAGCTTGATCCGGGCTGGAGATGAAAAACTGTTTTTT,CASSLIRAGDEKLFF,.,TRBV5-8,TRBJ1-4,.
TGCAGCGCGGGGCGGGGGGGCCAAGAGACCCAGTACTTC,CSAGRGGQETQYF,.,TRBV29-1,TRBJ2-5,TRBD2
TGTGCCAGCAGTGACAGTCCCGGAGCTAATGAAAAACTGTTTTTT,CASSDSPGANEKLFF,.,TRBV2,TRBJ1-4,.
TGTGCCAGTAGTAGAGGAGGCCAGCCCCAGCATTTT,CASSRGGQPQHF,.,TRBV19,TRBJ1-5,.
TGTGCCAGCAGGGTAAACCGGGACTACAATGAGCAGTTCTTC,CASRVNRDYNEQFF,.,TRBV27,TRBJ2-1,.
TGTGCCAGCAGCCCGGGACTAGGACTGGCAGATACGCAGTATTTT,CASSPGLGLADTQYF,.,TRBV7-8,TRBJ2-3,TRBD2
TGTGCCAGCAGTTACCGGCAGGGACACGAGCAGTACTTC,CASSYRQGHEQYF,.,TRBV6-5,TRBJ2-7,.
TGTGCCTGGAGTCCGGGAGGCTTTAACTATGGCTACACCTTC,CAWSPGGFNYGYTF,.,TRBV30,TRBJ1-2,.
TGTGCCGTCGGGGAGACCCAGTACTTC,CAVGETQYF,.,TRBV7-8,TRBJ2-5,.
TGCGCCAGCAGTGGGAACAGTGCTGGATTCCAAGAGACCCAGTACTTC,CASSGNSAGFQETQYF,.,TRBV10-1,TRBJ2-5,.
TGCAGTGCCCTCCGGGGACGCGAGCAGTTCTTC,CSALRGREQFF,.,TRBV20-1,TRBJ2-1,.
TGTGCCAGCAGCCTGGGACAGGGTTGGGAGACCCAGTACTTC,CASSLGQGWETQYF,.,TRBV14,TRBJ2-5,TRBD1
TGTGCCAGCAGTCCGGGGGGAGCTGGAAACACCATATATTTT,CASSPGGAGNTIYF,.,TRBV28,TRBJ1-3,.
TGTGCCAGCAGGGATTCAGGTTTTAATGAAAAACTGTTTTTT,CASRDSGFNEKLFF,few,TRBV6-5,TRBJ1-4,.
TGTGCCATCAAAGGGGACAGGGCCGGGGAGACCCAGTACTTC,CAIKGDRAGETQYF,few,TRBV10-3,TRBJ2-5,TRBD1
TGTGCCAGCAGCTTTTTACAGACTGCAGATACGCAGTATTTT,CASSFLQTADTQYF,.,TRBV7-8,TRBJ2-3,.
TGTGCCAGTAGTATCGGGAGCGGGAGAATCCGAGAGACCCAGTACTTC,CASSIGSGRIRETQYF,.,TRBV19,TRBJ2-5,TRBD2
TGTGCCAGCAGCTTTAGGGTAAACACTGAAGCTTTCTTT,CASSFRVNTEAFF,.,TRBV7-9,TRBJ1-1,.
TGTGCCAGCAGCCCCCAGGGCTGGACAGGGGGCTCGGATACGCAGTATTTT,CASSPQGWTGGSDTQYF,.,TRBV7-9,TRBJ2-3,TRBD1
TGTGCCAGCAGCTTAGCGACTGGACAGGGGTACGAGCAGTACTTC,CASSLATGQGYEQYF,.,TRBV7-8,TRBJ2-7,TRBD1
TGTGCCAGCAGCTTAGCGGCTATGGACTTCGGACGGCCGGGAAACTATGGCTACACCTTC,CASSLAAMDFGRPGNYGYTF,few,TRBV7-2,TRBJ1-2,.
TGCGCCAGCAGCTTCACAGGCACAGATACGCAGTATTTT,CASSFTGTDTQYF,few,TRBV5-1,TRBJ2-3,.
TGCAGTCCAAGTTCCGGTCTTGAAGCTTTCTTT,CSPSSGLEAFF,.,TRBV20-1,TRBJ1-1,.
TGTGCCAGCAGTCCTCTCGGGACAGGGGAAGCCAAAAACATTCAGTACTTC,CASSPLGTGEAKNIQYF,once,TRBV28,TRBJ2-4,TRBD1